This T cell receptor (beta chain) derives from a study of T cell changes during pregnancy in multiple sclerosis. This CDR3 has 17 residues. The V gene's germline CDR1 is SGHRS and CDR2 YFSETQ. Between the trimmed V and J ends, which lost 4 bases and 0 bases, there was a span of 14 bases. Data came from immunoSEQ multiplex PCR; TCRdb stores just in-frame clones and leaves some out. The sample contains approximately 90,000 clones, approximately 90% of which appear only once. The receptor was isolated from a female donor with multiple sclerosis, enrolled in a pregnancy study. The V and J genes are TRBV5-1 and TRBJ2-6, with D unclear. The specimen comprised peripheral blood, sampled before pregnancy. CDR3 in amino acids: CASSPEVVTSGANVLTF. The CDR3 DNA reads as TGCGCCAGCAGCCCCGAGGTCGTAACCTCTGGGGCCAACGTCCTGACTTTC.